This T cell receptor beta chain comes out of a study of cytomegalovirus exposure and HLA in healthy donors. Comment on this clone: The antigen is undetermined.

Both 60 Vbeta primers and 13 Jbeta primers went into the PCR. The protocol was immunoSEQ multiplex PCR, while the TCRdb copy is restricted to in-frame clones and leaves out a portion. Among about 180,000 clones listed, 70% to 85% were seen once. Per the germline V gene, CDR1 is SGHTA and CDR2 is FQGNSA. This CDR3 has 15 amino acids. V dropped 1 base and J dropped 7 bases, with 11 bases sitting between them. Study-level results: In all likelihood, a cluster of highly shared sequence variants was a sequencing artifact. The authors excluded some V segments, including TRBV6-2 and TRBV6-3, as indistinguishable.

This TCR was recovered from a man aged 18-30 years in good health and CMV-seronegative. Sequenced: PBMCs. This chain joins TRBV7-2 and TRBJ1-6; no clear D. The CDR3 region has the DNA TGTGCCAGCAGCTTAGATCGGTCGGAGAATTCACCCCTCCACTTT. It encodes CASSLDRSENSPLHF.